The subject of this entry is one T cell receptor (beta chain). Antigen specificity is unknown. Germline values: CDR1 DFQATT, CDR2 SNEGSKA (reference sequence). The CDR3 has 15 amino acids. Using the 5' RACE reads, TCRdb records one entry per CDR3 protein without DNA. The table for this sample gives more than 300,000 distinct CDR3 sequences. These data are taken from a study of monozygotic twins with inflammatory bowel disease. Study-wide points: Patients with IBD had less TCRbeta diversity (inverse Simpson) than their healthy co-twins.

The source of this sequence is a human donor with ulcerative colitis or Crohn's disease, or a healthy co-twin of an affected twin (not recorded which). The chain uses TRBV20-1 and TRBJ2-1; the D call from TCRdb, TRBD1, cannot be confirmed without DNA. Sequencing was done on a sample of blood. CDR3 residues: CSARRPSGGEDEQFF.